A selection of T cell receptor beta chains follows, all from one sample in a study of shared clonotypes between healthy human individuals. TCRdb's table, derived via immunoSEQ multiplex PCR, lists solely in-frame clones and lacks some. The sample includes about 1.1 million clones, approximately 75% of them seen just once. Sequences were obtained from memory CD4+ T cells from PBMCs. These receptor sequences come from a man between 18 and 29 years old in good health. Some clones in this sample may be carry-over from other donors' samples. Both conserved end residues are trimmed from each CDR3. The order of the fields is V gene, CDR3 protein.

V gene: TRBV5-4
CDR3 protein: ASSLASGGETQY

V gene: TRBV30
CDR3 protein: AWSPTGFSNQPQH

V gene: TRBV18
CDR3 protein: ASSPLVAGSTEAF

V gene: TRBV29-1
CDR3 protein: SVAGTGEQF

V gene: TRBV7-2
CDR3 protein: ASSRLGTEAF

V gene: TRBV11-2
CDR3 protein: ASSLDQGQVII

V gene: TRBV5-1
CDR3 protein: ASSGTGTVTYEQY

V gene: TRBV11-2
CDR3 protein: ASSYPQGAYEQY

V gene: TRBV18
CDR3 protein: ASSPMPGQGFDEQF

V gene: TRBV18
CDR3 protein: ASSSNTGYSGNTIY

V gene: TRBV6-6
CDR3 protein: ASRPGQGNEKLF

V gene: TRBV9
CDR3 protein: ASSVGAGGIYEQF

V gene: TRBV2
CDR3 protein: ASSPDRGLGTGELF

V gene: TRBV2
CDR3 protein: ASSEREYQPQH

V gene: TRBV2
CDR3 protein: ASRPTGLAGGPSSHEQF

V gene: TRBV6-1
CDR3 protein: ASSEIGQGDEQY

V gene: TRBV25-1
CDR3 protein: ASSGQVNTEAF

V gene: TRBV7-9
CDR3 protein: ASSLKAGLAGYYNEQF

V gene: TRBV10-3
CDR3 protein: AISSGTSVSGELF

V gene: TRBV7-3
CDR3 protein: ASSGGRDTEAF

V gene: TRBV5-4
CDR3 protein: ASSTGTIITSTDTQY

V gene: TRBV28
CDR3 protein: ASSLGWGRNQPQH

V gene: TRBV4-2
CDR3 protein: ASSQEILAAGAKNIQY

V gene: TRBV4-1
CDR3 protein: ASSPGPQDQPQH

V gene: TRBV28
CDR3 protein: ASSWRAGNTIY

V gene: TRBV30
CDR3 protein: AWGSSGNTIY

V gene: TRBV5-1
CDR3 protein: ASSLVLAGSYNEQF

V gene: TRBV5-4
CDR3 protein: ASSLGQIFETQY

V gene: TRBV5-1
CDR3 protein: ASKPGGNSGANVLT

V gene: TRBV4-1
CDR3 protein: ASSQVGRTNTEAF

V gene: TRBV28
CDR3 protein: ASSLTQGEAF

V gene: TRBV5-6
CDR3 protein: ASSRTGNRYEQY

V gene: TRBV14
CDR3 protein: ASSQDRGQVGDTEAF

V gene: TRBV28
CDR3 protein: ASRPSGANTGELF

V gene: TRBV5-1
CDR3 protein: ASSLEGLGNTEAF

V gene: TRBV10-3
CDR3 protein: AISESSGTIIYEQY

V gene: TRBV13
CDR3 protein: ASSLFGVSDTQY

V gene: TRBV2
CDR3 protein: ASLRGVYEKLF

V gene: TRBV6-1
CDR3 protein: ASRVGQFNTGELF

V gene: TRBV5-1
CDR3 protein: ASRSGLSSYNEQF

V gene: TRBV9
CDR3 protein: ASSVATGSGNTGELF

V gene: TRBV20-1
CDR3 protein: SAQGWNEQF

V gene: TRBV28
CDR3 protein: ANAPGTVGVQY

V gene: TRBV4-2
CDR3 protein: ASSQEAGESYEQY

V gene: TRBV28
CDR3 protein: ASNLGRSLYGYT

V gene: TRBV27
CDR3 protein: ASRPGPKPYQETQY

V gene: TRBV19
CDR3 protein: ASSIQGVTEAF

V gene: TRBV9
CDR3 protein: ASSVDRAGANVLT

V gene: TRBV12-5
CDR3 protein: ASGLDSNYGYT

V gene: TRBV4-1
CDR3 protein: ASSKGTGIYEQY

V gene: TRBV15
CDR3 protein: ATSRTLDRASGYT

V gene: TRBV7-8
CDR3 protein: ASSLDGGVTDTQY

V gene: TRBV7-3
CDR3 protein: ASSLIPNTGELF

V gene: TRBV29-1
CDR3 protein: SAPRSGSNTGELF